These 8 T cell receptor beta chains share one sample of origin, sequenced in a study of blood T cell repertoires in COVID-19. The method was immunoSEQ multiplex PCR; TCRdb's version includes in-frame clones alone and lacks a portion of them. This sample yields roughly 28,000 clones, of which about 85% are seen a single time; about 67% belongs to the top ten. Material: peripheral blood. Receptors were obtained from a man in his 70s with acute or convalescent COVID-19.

The DNA of the CDR3 is TGCGCCAGCAGCCAAGATCCTAGACGATCGAACACTGAAGCTTTCTTT. Translating gives CASSQDPRRSNTEAFF. The chain carries TRBV4-1 and TRBJ1-1; D gene ambiguous. V dropped 0 bases and J dropped 1 base, with 12 bases sitting between them. Germline loops: CDR1 MGHRA, CDR2 YSYEKL. The CDR3 spans 16 residues.

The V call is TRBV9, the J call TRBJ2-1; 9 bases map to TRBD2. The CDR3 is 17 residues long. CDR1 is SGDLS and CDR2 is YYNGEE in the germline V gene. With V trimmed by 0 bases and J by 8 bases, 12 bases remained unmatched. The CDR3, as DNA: TGTGCCAGCAGCGTAGGTCGGCTTGCGGGGGGGCTTTATGAGCAGTTCTTC. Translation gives CASSVGRLAGGLYEQFF.

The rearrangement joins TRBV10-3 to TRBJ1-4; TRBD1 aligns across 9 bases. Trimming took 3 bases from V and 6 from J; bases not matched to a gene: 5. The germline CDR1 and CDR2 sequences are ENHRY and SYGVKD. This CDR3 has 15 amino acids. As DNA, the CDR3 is TGTGCCATCAGTGATACAGGGGGCTTAGATGAAAAACTGTTTTTT. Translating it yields CAISDTGGLDEKLFF.

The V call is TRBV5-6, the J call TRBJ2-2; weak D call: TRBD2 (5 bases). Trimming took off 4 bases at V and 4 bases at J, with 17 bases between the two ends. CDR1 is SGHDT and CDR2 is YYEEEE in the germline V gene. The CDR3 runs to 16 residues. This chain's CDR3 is CASSPTPSAGTGELFF. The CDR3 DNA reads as TGTGCCAGCAGCCCCACGCCCTCGGCGGGCACCGGGGAGCTGTTTTTT. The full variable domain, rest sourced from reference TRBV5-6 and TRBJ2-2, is DAGVTQSPTHLIKTRGQQVTLRCSPKSGHDTVSWYQQALGQGPQFIFQYYEEEERQRGNFPDRFSGHQFPNYSSELNVNALLLGDSALYLCASSPTPSAGTGELFFGEGSRLTVL.

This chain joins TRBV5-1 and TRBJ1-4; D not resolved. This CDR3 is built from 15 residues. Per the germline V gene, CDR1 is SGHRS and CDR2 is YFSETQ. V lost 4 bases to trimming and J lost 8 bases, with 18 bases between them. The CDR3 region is CASSAGGGIQEKLFF. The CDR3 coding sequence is TGCGCCAGCAGCGCTGGAGGAGGGATCCAGGAAAAACTGTTTTTT.

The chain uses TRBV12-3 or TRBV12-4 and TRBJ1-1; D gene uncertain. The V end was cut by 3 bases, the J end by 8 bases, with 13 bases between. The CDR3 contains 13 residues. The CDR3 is CASSFRPESEAFF. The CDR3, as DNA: TGTGCCAGCAGTTTTCGGCCGGAGAGCGAAGCTTTCTTT.

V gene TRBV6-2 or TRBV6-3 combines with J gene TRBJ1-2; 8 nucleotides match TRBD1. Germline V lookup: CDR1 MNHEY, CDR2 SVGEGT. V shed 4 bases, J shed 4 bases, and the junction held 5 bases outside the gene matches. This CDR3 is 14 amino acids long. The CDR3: CASSWTGKAYGYTF. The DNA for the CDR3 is TGTGCCAGCAGTTGGACAGGGAAGGCCTATGGCTACACCTTC.

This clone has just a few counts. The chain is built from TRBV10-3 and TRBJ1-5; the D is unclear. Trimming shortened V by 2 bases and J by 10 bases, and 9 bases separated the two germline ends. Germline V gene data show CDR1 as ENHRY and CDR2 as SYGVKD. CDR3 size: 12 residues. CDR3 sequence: CAISEGQNPQHF. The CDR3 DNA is TGTGCCATCAGTGAGGGGCAGAACCCCCAGCATTTT.